This T cell receptor beta chain was sequenced during a study of CXCR3-negative and CXCR3-positive naive CD8 T cells. Findings of the study overall: The TRB CDR3s that CXCR3-positive naive cells carried were more hydrophobic than those of CXCR3-negative naive cells.

Germline assignment: CDR1 SEHNR and CDR2 FQNEAQ (reference sequence). CDR3 length: 16 residues. All TRB cDNA libraries came from 5' RACE performed with UMI labels. TCRdb re-called the 5' RACE reads, yielding one record per CDR3 amino acid sequence without DNA. The table lists approximately 140,000 distinct CDR3 sequences. About this clonotype itself: The antigen remains unidentified.

The chain recombines TRBV7-9 with TRBJ1-1. Source material: naive CXCR3+ CD8+ T cells from blood. Subset in this sample: CD45RO-CCR7+CD27+CD95- naive CD8+ T cells expressing CXCR3 (TNR3+). The TCR comes from a human donor in good health. Some clones in this sample may be carry-over from other donors' samples. The CDR3 sequence: CASSYTPGLPRTEAFF.